The 31 T cell receptor beta chains presented below share a single source sample, sequenced in a study of CXCR3-negative and CXCR3-positive naive CD8 T cells (dated 2019 in TCRdb). What the research found in general, with its limitations: TRB CDR3s from CXCR3-positive naive cells showed higher hydrophobicity (lower Kidera factor 4), lower energy, and higher strength and volume indices than CXCR3-negative naive cells.

The run used a NextSeq 550. The Human TCR Profiling Kit (MiLaboratory) was used to prepare UMI-labeled 5' RACE TRB cDNA libraries. Once TCRdb had reprocessed the reads, it stored one entry per CDR3 protein sequence and supplied no DNA. The sample's own table lists some 150,000 distinct CDR3 sequences. The top ten constitute 0.41% of the sample. What these receptors recognize is not known. Sequenced: naive CXCR3+ CD8+ T cells from blood. The cell subset or site tag for this specimen amounts to: CD45RO-CCR7+CD27+CD95- naive CD8+ T cells expressing CXCR3 (TNR3+). The receptors stem from a human donor in good health. Some clones in this sample may be carry-over from other donors' samples.

This chain uses TRBV7-6 with TRBJ2-2; without DNA, the TCRdb call of TRBD2 cannot be checked. Germline CDR1 and CDR2: SGHVS and FNYEAQ. The CDR3 is 17 residues long. The CDR3 region is CASSLARGGPDTGELFF. Full variable domain (outside the CDR3, taken from reference TRBV7-6 and TRBJ2-2): GAGVSQSPRYKVTKRGQDVALRCDPISGHVSLYWYRQALGQGPEFLTYFNYEAQQDKSGLPNDRFSAERPEGSISTLTIQRTEQRDSAMYRCASSLARGGPDTGELFFGEGSRLTVL.

V usage is TRBV29-1 and J usage is TRBJ2-1. The V gene's germline CDR1 is SQVTM and CDR2 ANQGSEA. The CDR3 covers 11 residues. The CDR3 loop reads CSGFWVNEQFF.

The rearrangement joins TRBV2 to TRBJ2-1; checking the TCRdb D call of TRBD1 is not possible without DNA. The CDR3 is 16 amino acids. Per the germline V gene, CDR1 is SNHLY and CDR2 is FYNNEI. The CDR3 is CASSEWARGASNEQFF.

The chain is built from TRBV12-3 or TRBV12-4 and TRBJ2-1; TCRdb's D call of TRBD2 is untestable without DNA. The CDR3 consists of 16 residues. The CDR3 sequence: CASSPSSGSGYNEQFF.

V and J are TRBV9 and TRBJ2-1. The CDR3 spans 15 residues. The germline V gene has CDR1 SGDLS and CDR2 YYNGEE. CDR3 loop: CASSVASDSYNEQFF. The whole variable domain, filled in from reference TRBV9 and TRBJ2-1, reads DSGVTQTPKHLITATGQRVTLRCSPRSGDLSVYWYQQSLDQGLQFLIQYYNGEERAKGNILERFSAQQFPDLHSELNLSSLELGDSALYFCASSVASDSYNEQFFGPGTRLTVL.

V is TRBV11-2 and J is TRBJ2-3. CDR1 SGHAT and CDR2 FQNNGV come from the germline V gene. The CDR3 has 13 residues. This chain's CDR3 is CASSFGLGDTQYF.

The rearrangement uses TRBV4-3 and TRBJ1-1. The CDR3 length is 15 residues. Germline V gives CDR1 LGHNA, CDR2 YSLEER. CDR3: CASSQAGWGNTEAFF.

The chain is built from TRBV23-1 and TRBJ2-1; absent DNA, TCRdb's TRBD1 call cannot be checked. TRBV23-1 is annotated as an ORF whose role is uncertain. This CDR3 has 16 amino acids. The CDR3 spells CASRPPAHLLGNEQFF.

The rearrangement links TRBV7-6 to TRBJ2-7; TCRdb's assignment of TRBD2 cannot be checked, as there is no DNA. Germline lookup yields CDR1 SGHVS and CDR2 FNYEAQ. The CDR3 extends over 16 amino acids. The CDR3 loop reads CASSLGPGLVTYEQYF.

The chain links TRBV9 to TRBJ2-1; the TCRdb D gene call, TRBD2, has no DNA to confirm it. CDR3 length equals 13 residues. Per the germline V gene, CDR1 is SGDLS and CDR2 is YYNGEE. This CDR3 is CASSVASGGPPFF. Full variable domain (remainder filled in from reference TRBV9 and TRBJ2-1): DSGVTQTPKHLITATGQRVTLRCSPRSGDLSVYWYQQSLDQGLQFLIQYYNGEERAKGNILERFSAQQFPDLHSELNLSSLELGDSALYFCASSVASGGPPFFGPGTRLTVL.

The V gene is TRBV7-8, the J gene TRBJ1-2. The CDR3 contains 13 residues. In germline, CDR1 is SGHVS, CDR2 FQNEAQ. This CDR3 is CASSFELYYGYTF.

This rearrangement joins TRBV7-9 to TRBJ2-1. CDR1 and CDR2 (germline): SEHNR, FQNEAQ (reference sequence). There are 13 residues in the CDR3. The CDR3 is CASSLGVPNKQFF.

This chain connects TRBV11-2 to TRBJ2-7; TCRdb returns TRBD1, unconfirmable since there is no DNA. CDR3 length: 14 amino acids. Germline V gene lookup returns CDR1 SGHAT and CDR2 FQNNGV. The CDR3 loop reads CASSLFAGEHEQYF.

The chain combines TRBV7-9 with TRBJ1-5; TCRdb calls TRBD1, which cannot be checked without DNA. In germline, CDR1 is SEHNR, CDR2 FQNEAQ (reference sequence). This CDR3 spans 16 amino acids. CDR3: CASSLAVGQGGQPQHF.

The rearrangement links TRBV29-1 to TRBJ2-5; TCRdb picks TRBD2, but there is no DNA to check that call. CDR3 length: 14 residues. From germline, CDR1 is SQVTM and CDR2 ANQGSEA. CDR3 amino acids: CSVEIREVRETQYF.

V is TRBV7-3 and J is TRBJ2-2; without DNA, the TCRdb call of TRBD1 cannot be checked. Germline CDR1 SGHTA, CDR2 FQGTGA. The CDR3 consists of 15 residues. CDR3: CASSLTGGSSGELFF.

V gene TRBV6-5 combines with J gene TRBJ1-1; TCRdb lists TRBD1, though no DNA is available to test this call. Per the germline V gene, CDR1 is MNHEY and CDR2 is SVGAGI. This CDR3 contains 13 residues. This CDR3 reads CASSWQGNTEAFF.

The J gene is TRBJ2-5, the V gene TRBV6-1; absent DNA, TCRdb's TRBD1 call cannot be checked. This CDR3 comprises 14 residues. Germline V gene sequence: CDR1 MNHNS, CDR2 SASEGT. CDR3 protein: CASSEFGGPETQYF.

The gene calls are TRBV7-7 and TRBJ2-5. This CDR3 spans 14 amino acids. CDR1 is SSHAT, CDR2 FNYEAQ, per germline (reference sequence). The CDR3 loop is CASSLALAYETQYF.

The chain's CDR3 is CASSSTGGDYEQYF. The chain has TRBV19 and TRBJ2-7; the D call of TRBD1 rests on TCRdb alone, since no DNA is present to check it. Germline CDR1 and CDR2: LNHDA and SQIVND (reference sequence). CDR3 length equals 14 residues.

The gene calls are TRBV7-2 and TRBJ1-2; absent DNA, TCRdb's TRBD1 call cannot be checked. The germline V gene encodes CDR1 SGHTA and CDR2 FQGNSA. CDR3 length equals 14 residues. The CDR3 loop reads CASSLVGDEGGYTF.

V and J are TRBV2 and TRBJ1-1; TCRdb outputs TRBD1, but without DNA this stays unchecked. The CDR3 is 13 residues long. Looked up from germline, CDR1 is SNHLY and CDR2 is FYNNEI. CDR3 residues: CASSPRGHSEAFF.

The gene calls are TRBV20-1 and TRBJ2-7; TCRdb reports TRBD1, a call that lacks DNA to check it against. CDR1 DFQATT and CDR2 SNEGSKA come from the germline V gene (reference sequence). The CDR3 contains 13 residues. CDR3 sequence: CSASPGHQYEQYF.

The chain links TRBV10-2 to TRBJ2-5; with no DNA, the TCRdb D assignment of TRBD2 cannot be verified. The CDR3 runs 16 residues. CDR1 and CDR2 from the germline V gene are WSHSY and SAAADI. The CDR3 reads CASSGKERDLQETQYF.

The chain couples TRBV4-1 to TRBJ2-2; without DNA, the TCRdb call of TRBD1 cannot be checked. The germline V gene encodes CDR1 MGHRA and CDR2 YSYEKL. CDR3 length: 15 residues. The CDR3 sequence: CASSPRGGIAGELFF.

The chain recombines TRBV7-8 with TRBJ2-7; the TCRdb D gene call, TRBD1, has no DNA to confirm it. Germline V gene sequence: CDR1 SGHVS, CDR2 FQNEAQ. The CDR3 is 15 residues long. CDR3 in amino acids: CASTILDRATYEQYF.

The V and J genes are TRBV12-3 or TRBV12-4 and TRBJ2-5; TCRdb picks TRBD2, but there is no DNA to check that call. The CDR3 loop spans 12 amino acids. The CDR3 reads CASSILGETQYF.

The chain couples TRBV6-4 to TRBJ2-7; TCRdb designates TRBD2, a call that cannot be tested without DNA. The CDR3 consists of 15 residues. Germline CDR1 is MRHNA and CDR2 is SNTAGT. The CDR3 is CASSELAGGPYEQYF.

V usage is TRBV4-3 and J usage is TRBJ2-3; absent DNA, TCRdb's TRBD2 call cannot be checked. The CDR3 covers 17 residues. Germline V gene sequence: CDR1 LGHNA, CDR2 YSLEER. CDR3 amino acids: CASSQAVVAATTDTQYF.

J is TRBJ2-5 and V is TRBV5-6; TCRdb selects TRBD1, and the lack of DNA leaves this call unchecked. This CDR3 region has 15 residues. Germline V gives CDR1 SGHDT, CDR2 YYEEEE. This CDR3 reads CASSQLGVGVETQYF.

The chain joins TRBV11-2 to TRBJ2-5. CDR1 is SGHAT and CDR2 is FQNNGV in the germline V gene. CDR3 length equals 15 residues. CDR3 sequence reads: CASSLGIRSGETQYF.